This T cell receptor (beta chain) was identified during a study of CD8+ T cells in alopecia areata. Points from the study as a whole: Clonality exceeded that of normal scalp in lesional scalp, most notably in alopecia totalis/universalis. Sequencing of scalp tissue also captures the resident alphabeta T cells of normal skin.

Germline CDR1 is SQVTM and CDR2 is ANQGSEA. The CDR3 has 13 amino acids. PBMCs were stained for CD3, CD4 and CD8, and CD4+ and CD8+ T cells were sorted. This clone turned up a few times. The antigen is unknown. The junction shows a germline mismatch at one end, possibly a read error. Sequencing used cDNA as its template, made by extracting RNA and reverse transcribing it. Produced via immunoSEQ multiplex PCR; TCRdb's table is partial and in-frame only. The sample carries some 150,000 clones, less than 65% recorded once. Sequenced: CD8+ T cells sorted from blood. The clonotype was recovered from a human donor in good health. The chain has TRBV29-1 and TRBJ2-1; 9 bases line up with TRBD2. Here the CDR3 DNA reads TGCAGCGTCGAGGGGCTAGCGGGGCTCTATACGATCTTC. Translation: CSVEGLAGLYTIF.